This is a list of T cell receptor beta chains from one sample in a study of blood T cell repertoires in COVID-19. The repertoire was sequenced with immunoSEQ multiplex PCR; TCRdb's copy has only in-frame clones and lacks some. The profile shows 210,000 or so clones, approximately 80% of them singletons. Sequencing was performed on PBMCs or T cells enriched from blood (not recorded which). These TCRs come from a man in his fifties or sixties who had recovered from COVID-19. Each CDR3 is given with its conserved first and last residue. Fields, in order: V gene, D gene, clone size, J gene, CDR3 protein, CDR3 DNA. The D gene is left open where the match is weak. Where a row states a size, it is once, few, many or the class of an expanded clone; other rows omit it.

>TRBV27|TRBD1|-|TRBJ1-5
CASSLSDRGGGNQPQHF
TGTGCCAGCAGTTTATCGGACAGGGGGGGCGGCAATCAGCCCCAGCATTTT
>TRBV13|TRBD2|-|TRBJ2-5
CASSRAGGLETQYF
TGTGCCAGCTCCCGGGCGGGGGGCCTAGAGACCCAGTACTTC
>TRBV7-2|TRBD2|-|TRBJ2-1
CASSPYSGDSYNEQFF
TGTGCCAGCAGCCCCTATAGCGGGGACTCCTACAATGAGCAGTTCTTC
>TRBV2|-|-|TRBJ1-2
CASTLDGNYGYTF
TGTGCCAGCACCCTAGACGGCAACTATGGCTACACCTTC
>TRBV12-3/TRBV12-4|-|-|TRBJ1-2
CASSLAQGTITF
TGTGCCAGCAGTTTAGCGCAGGGGACGATCACCTTC
>TRBV12-3/TRBV12-4|TRBD2|-|TRBJ2-5
CASSWGGWETQYF
TGTGCCAGCAGTTGGGGAGGGTGGGAGACCCAGTACTTC
>TRBV11-2|-|-|TRBJ1-6
CASSLVVDSPLHF
TGTGCCAGCAGCTTAGTCGTAGATTCACCCCTCCACTTT
>TRBV10-3|TRBD2|-|TRBJ2-1
CAISEASGGNNEQFF
TGTGCCATCAGTGAGGCTAGCGGGGGAAACAATGAGCAGTTCTTC
>TRBV7-2|-|once|TRBJ2-2
CASSIQGGGNRGELFF
TGTGCCAGCAGTATTCAGGGAGGTGGTAACAGAGGGGAGCTGTTTTTT
>TRBV18|TRBD1|once|TRBJ2-7
CASSPGQGLSYEQYF
TGTGCCAGCTCACCTGGACAGGGGCTTTCCTACGAGCAGTACTTC
>TRBV5-1|-|-|TRBJ1-1
CASSTEKVDTEAFF
TGCGCCAGCAGCACCGAGAAAGTAGACACTGAAGCTTTCTTT
>TRBV6-5|TRBD1|once|TRBJ1-1
CASRGTGGFSEAFF
TGTGCCAGCAGAGGGACAGGGGGCTTTTCTGAAGCTTTCTTT
>TRBV19|TRBD2|-|TRBJ2-3
CASRVAGGADTQYF
TGTGCCAGTAGGGTAGCGGGGGGGGCAGATACGCAGTATTTT
>TRBV19|-|-|TRBJ2-4
CASSIALGGQVAF
TGTGCCAGTAGTATTGCCCTGGGAGGACAGGTCGCGTTC
>TRBV7-2|TRBD2|-|TRBJ2-1
CASSLGEGREQFF
TGTGCCAGCAGCTTAGGGGAGGGTAGGGAGCAGTTCTTC
>TRBV25-1|-|-|TRBJ1-4
CASSEGGRSNEKLFF
TGTGCCAGCAGTGAGGGTGGCAGGTCTAATGAAAAACTGTTTTTT
>TRBV6-5|-|-|TRBJ1-4
CASSYKGINEKLFF
TGTGCCAGCAGTTACAAGGGGATTAATGAAAAACTGTTTTTT
>TRBV4-2|-|-|TRBJ1-4
CASSRQESTNEKLFF
TGTGCCAGCAGCCGACAGGAGTCAACTAATGAAAAACTGTTTTTT
>TRBV3-1/TRBV3-2|-|-|TRBJ2-7
CASSRGQAGEQYF
TGTGCCAGCAGCCGAGGGCAGGCCGGCGAGCAGTACTTC
>TRBV19|TRBD1|-|TRBJ1-5
CASSPRDRFNQPQHF
TGTGCCAGTAGTCCGCGGGACAGATTTAATCAGCCCCAGCATTTT
>TRBV25-1|-|once|TRBJ1-2
CASRGQGLGYGYTF
TGTGCCAGCAGAGGGCAGGGGCTCGGCTATGGCTACACCTTC
>TRBV19|-|-|TRBJ2-6
CATLRDSGANVLTF
TGTGCCACTCTGAGGGACTCTGGGGCCAACGTCCTGACTTTC
>TRBV5-1|TRBD1|-|TRBJ2-7
CASSVDRAKAKYEQYF
TGCGCCAGCAGCGTGGACAGGGCCAAAGCCAAATACGAGCAGTACTTC
>TRBV7-8|TRBD1|-|TRBJ1-2
CASSAQGAYYGYTF
TGTGCCAGCAGCGCCCAGGGGGCGTACTATGGCTACACCTTC
>TRBV2|-|-|TRBJ1-1
CASSETPMNTEAFF
TGTGCCAGCAGTGAAACACCGATGAACACTGAAGCTTTCTTT
>TRBV14|-|-|TRBJ1-2
CASSQTVYGYTF
TGTGCCAGCAGCCAGACAGTCTATGGCTACACCTTC
>TRBV7-8|TRBD2|few|TRBJ2-7
CASSPGLAGSYEQYF
TGTGCCAGCAGCCCGGGACTAGCGGGTTCCTACGAGCAGTACTTC
>TRBV12-1|-|-|TRBJ2-1
CASSCTQLASEPNEQFF
TGTGCCAGCAGCTGCACTCAACTAGCTTCCGAGCCCAATGAGCAGTTCTTC